A selection of T cell receptor beta chains follows, all from one sample in a study of blood T cell repertoires in COVID-19. Clones were read by immunoSEQ multiplex PCR, and TCRdb kept only the in-frame ones, dropping some. Seen here are some 490,000 clones, around 85% observed once, and the top ten hold 8.3%. The material sequenced was PBMCs or T cells enriched from blood (not recorded which). The receptors were sampled from a woman aged 55-70 years who had recovered from COVID-19. The CDR3 runs from the conserved cysteine through the conserved F or W. D genes are given only for firm matches. Size is stated for part of the rows, as once, few or many counts, or as a class when the clone is expanded.

v_call,j_call,d_call,clone_size,cdr3_aa,cdr3_nt
TRBV28,TRBJ1-2,.,.,CASSSPGGSGGYTF,TGTGCCAGCAGTTCCCCGGGGGGGTCGGGTGGCTACACCTTC
TRBV6-5,TRBJ1-2,.,once,CASRNSGLNYGYTF,TGTGCCAGCAGAAACAGTGGATTAAACTATGGCTACACCTTC
TRBV14,TRBJ1-2,.,.,CASSQLGAKLYGYTF,TGTGCCAGCAGCCAATTGGGGGCGAAGCTCTATGGCTACACCTTC
TRBV6-5,TRBJ2-7,TRBD2,.,CASGSSGGAVEQYF,TGTGCCAGCGGCTCTAGCGGGGGGGCCGTCGAGCAGTACTTC
TRBV2,TRBJ2-7,TRBD2,.,CASTGGGAYEQYF,TGTGCCAGCACCGGCGGGGGGGCCTACGAGCAGTACTTC
TRBV21-1,TRBJ1-1,.,once,CASSKGAGEGTGAFF,TGTGCCAGCAGCAAAGGGGCGGGGGAAGGGACAGGGGCTTTCTTT
TRBV4-1,TRBJ1-4,TRBD1,.,CASSQELRQGGEKLFF,TGCGCCAGCAGCCAAGAGCTGCGGCAGGGGGGTGAAAAACTGTTTTTT
TRBV2,TRBJ1-6,TRBD1,.,CASSSLQGEQSPLHF,TGTGCCAGCAGTAGCTTGCAGGGGGAACAGTCACCCCTCCACTTT
TRBV19,TRBJ1-3,TRBD1,.,CASTIQGPGNTIYF,TGTGCCAGTACAATACAGGGGCCTGGAAACACCATATATTTT
TRBV5-1,TRBJ1-2,TRBD1,.,CASSPGGYGYTF,TGCGCCAGCAGCCCAGGGGGCTATGGCTACACCTTC
TRBV6-5,TRBJ1-1,.,.,CASSYSPGGATEAFF,TGTGCCAGCAGTTACTCTCCCGGGGGGGCCACTGAAGCTTTCTTT
TRBV7-9,TRBJ2-1,TRBD1,.,CASSFGATGIIYNEQFF,TGTGCCAGCAGTTTTGGGGCGACAGGGATCATTTACAATGAGCAGTTCTTC
TRBV2,TRBJ1-6,TRBD1,.,CASSRTGLGNSPLHF,TGTGCCAGCAGTCGGACAGGGCTCGGGAATTCACCCCTCCACTTT
TRBV3-1/TRBV3-2,TRBJ2-7,TRBD2,.,CASSQGLAGRLNF,TGTGCCAGCAGCCAAGGGCTAGCGGGGCGCTTGAACTTC
TRBV5-1,TRBJ1-2,.,.,CASSFLPGTHRYGYTF,TGCGCCAGCAGCTTTTTACCCGGGACACACAGATATGGCTACACCTTC
TRBV19,TRBJ1-2,TRBD1,.,CASRDRGRHGYTF,TGTGCCAGTAGGGACAGGGGGAGACATGGCTACACCTTC
TRBV5-4,TRBJ2-3,TRBD2,.,CASSLNQRGDTDTQYF,TGTGCCAGCAGCTTGAATCAGCGGGGGGACACAGATACGCAGTATTTT
TRBV5-4,TRBJ2-3,TRBD2,.,CASSLRTSPTDTQYF,TGTGCCAGCAGCCTCCGGACTAGTCCAACAGATACGCAGTATTTT
TRBV14,TRBJ2-1,TRBD1,few,CASSPRTGAQYNEQFF,TGTGCCAGCAGCCCTCGGACAGGGGCTCAGTACAATGAGCAGTTCTTC
TRBV2,TRBJ1-1,.,few,CASRNIKTGKAFF,TGTGCCAGCAGGAACATTAAAACAGGGAAAGCTTTCTTT
TRBV2,TRBJ2-3,TRBD2,few,CASSGLAAGTDTQYF,TGTGCCAGCAGTGGACTAGCTGCCGGCACAGATACGCAGTATTTT
TRBV18,TRBJ2-2,TRBD1,.,CASSRGQADTGELFF,TGTGCCAGCTCACGGGGACAGGCAGACACCGGGGAGCTGTTTTTT
TRBV7-8,TRBJ2-6,TRBD2,once,CASSSSRGVPSGANVLTF,TGTGCCAGCAGCTCGTCGCGGGGGGTACCCTCTGGGGCCAACGTCCTGACTTTC
TRBV2,TRBJ2-3,TRBD2,.,CASSDPTSADTQYF,TGTGCCAGCAGTGACCCCACTAGCGCAGATACGCAGTATTTT
TRBV27,TRBJ1-4,.,.,CASSLSPLSLNEKLFF,TGTGCCAGCAGTTTATCCCCTTTGAGCTTGAATGAAAAACTGTTTTTT
TRBV3-1/TRBV3-2,TRBJ2-1,TRBD2,.,CASSPSPGLAGTGDEQFF,TGTGCCAGCAGCCCCAGTCCGGGACTAGCGGGGACCGGGGATGAGCAGTTCTTC
TRBV3-1/TRBV3-2,TRBJ2-2,TRBD1,.,CASSPHGTANTGELFF,TGTGCCAGCAGCCCCCACGGGACAGCGAACACCGGGGAGCTGTTTTTT
TRBV2,TRBJ2-7,TRBD1,.,CASSDGIGGRYEQYF,TGTGCCAGCAGTGATGGAATAGGGGGCAGGTACGAGCAGTACTTC
TRBV10-3,TRBJ2-5,TRBD2,.,CAATQWEGETQYF,TGTGCCGCCACCCAATGGGAGGGAGAGACCCAGTACTTC
TRBV7-2,TRBJ2-3,.,.,CASSLSRVSTDTQYF,TGTGCCAGCAGCTTAAGCAGGGTTAGCACAGATACGCAGTATTTT
TRBV10-3,TRBJ1-6,.,.,CAIKRTQGESPLHF,TGTGCCATCAAACGGACACAAGGGGAATCACCCCTCCACTTT
TRBV23-1,TRBJ2-2,.,.,CASSQSGRGGGELFF,TGCGCCAGCAGTCAATCCGGCAGGGGCGGCGGGGAGCTGTTTTTT
TRBV7-8,TRBJ2-3,TRBD2,.,CASRKRTSGDTDTQYF,TGTGCCAGCAGGAAGAGGACTAGCGGGGACACAGATACGCAGTATTTT
TRBV11-3,TRBJ2-5,.,.,CASSLRGVGETQYF,TGTGCCAGCAGCTTAAGAGGAGTTGGGGAGACCCAGTACTTC
TRBV5-4,TRBJ2-2,.,.,CASSLNFYTGELFF,TGTGCCAGCAGCTTGAATTTCTACACCGGGGAGCTGTTTTTT
TRBV18,TRBJ2-4,.,.,CASSTYQEGNIQYF,TGTGCCAGCTCAACCTATCAGGAGGGGAACATTCAGTACTTC
TRBV10-1,TRBJ1-6,.,.,CASGVTGEALHF,TGCGCCAGCGGCGTGACGGGAGAAGCCCTCCACTTT
TRBV6-5,TRBJ1-5,TRBD1,.,CASSRPQTGNQPQHF,TGTGCCAGCAGTAGGCCCCAGACAGGGAATCAGCCCCAGCATTTT
TRBV3-1/TRBV3-2,TRBJ1-6,.,.,CASSQSFYNSPLHF,TGTGCCAGCAGCCAGTCCTTCTATAATTCACCCCTCCACTTT
TRBV7-2,TRBJ1-1,.,few,CASSLRGGVYYTEAFF,TGTGCCAGCAGCCTTAGGGGAGGAGTATACTACACTGAAGCTTTCTTT
TRBV30,TRBJ2-7,.,.,CAWSGTVDTYEQYF,TGTGCCTGGAGTGGGACAGTAGATACCTACGAGCAGTACTTC
TRBV9,TRBJ2-7,TRBD1,once,CASSAGQGSSYEQYF,TGTGCCAGCAGCGCAGGACAGGGGAGCTCCTACGAGCAGTACTTC
TRBV7-9,TRBJ2-6,.,.,CASSLVNSGANVLTF,TGTGCCAGCAGCTTAGTTAATTCTGGGGCCAACGTCCTGACTTTC
TRBV5-1,TRBJ1-1,.,.,CASSSQGQNTEAFF,TGCGCCAGCAGCTCCCAGGGGCAGAACACTGAAGCTTTCTTT
TRBV5-5,TRBJ1-6,TRBD1,.,CASSLAGTGPSPLHF,TGTGCCAGCAGCTTGGCCGGGACAGGGCCATCACCCCTCCACTTT
TRBV24-1,TRBJ1-1,.,.,CATSTGSQAGNEAFF,TGTGCCACCAGTACGGGGTCCCAAGCTGGGAATGAAGCTTTCTTT
TRBV2,TRBJ1-1,.,.,CASEQAANTEAFF,TGTGCCAGCGAACAGGCAGCAAACACTGAAGCTTTCTTT
TRBV6-1,TRBJ1-5,.,.,CASSEGGLNQPQHF,TGTGCCAGCAGTGAGGGGGGGCTAAATCAGCCCCAGCATTTT
TRBV5-1,TRBJ2-1,TRBD2,.,CASSLNGGSYNEQFF,TGCGCCAGCAGCTTGAACGGGGGGTCTTACAATGAGCAGTTCTTC
TRBV19,TRBJ1-2,.,.,CASSDSLAGYTF,TGTGCCAGCTCTGACTCCCTGGCTGGCTACACCTTC
TRBV2,TRBJ1-1,.,.,CASPRRQYAEAFF,TGTGCCAGCCCGAGGCGACAGTACGCTGAAGCTTTCTTT
TRBV19,TRBJ1-2,TRBD1,.,CASSRGQGPNYGYTF,TGTGCCAGTAGTAGAGGACAGGGGCCTAACTATGGCTACACCTTC
TRBV27,TRBJ2-1,TRBD1,.,CASSQDRGGLYNEQFF,TGTGCCAGCAGTCAAGACAGGGGAGGCCTCTACAATGAGCAGTTCTTC
TRBV5-5,TRBJ1-4,TRBD1,.,CASSTGTGVPKVNEKLFF,TGTGCCAGCAGCACCGGGACAGGAGTCCCGAAGGTTAATGAAAAACTGTTTTTT